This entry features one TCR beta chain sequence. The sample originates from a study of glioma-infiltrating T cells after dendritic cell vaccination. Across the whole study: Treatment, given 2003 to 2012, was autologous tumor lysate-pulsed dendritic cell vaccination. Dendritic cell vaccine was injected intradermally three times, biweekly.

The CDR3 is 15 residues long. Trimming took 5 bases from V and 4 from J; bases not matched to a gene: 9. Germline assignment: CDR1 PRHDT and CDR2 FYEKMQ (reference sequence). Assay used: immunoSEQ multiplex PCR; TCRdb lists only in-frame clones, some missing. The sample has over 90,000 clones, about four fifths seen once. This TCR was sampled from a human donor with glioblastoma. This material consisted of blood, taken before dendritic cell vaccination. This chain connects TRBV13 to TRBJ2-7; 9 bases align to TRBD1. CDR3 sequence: CASSQDGQGSYEQYF. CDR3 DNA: TGTGCCAGCAGCCAAGACGGACAGGGGTCGTACGAGCAGTACTTC.